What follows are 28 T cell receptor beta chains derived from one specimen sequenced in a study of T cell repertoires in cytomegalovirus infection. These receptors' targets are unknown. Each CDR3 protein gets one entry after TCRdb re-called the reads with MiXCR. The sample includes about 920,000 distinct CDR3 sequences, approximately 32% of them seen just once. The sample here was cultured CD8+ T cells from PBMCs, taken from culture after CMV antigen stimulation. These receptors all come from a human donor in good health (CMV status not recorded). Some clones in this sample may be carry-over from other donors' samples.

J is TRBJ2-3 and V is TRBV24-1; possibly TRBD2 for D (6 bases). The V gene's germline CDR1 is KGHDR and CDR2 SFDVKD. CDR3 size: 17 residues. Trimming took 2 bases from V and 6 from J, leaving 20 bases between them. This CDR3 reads CATSDSTRDLPGDTQYF. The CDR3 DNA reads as TGTGCCACCAGTGATTCCACCCGGGACTTGCCGGGGGATACGCAGTATTTT.

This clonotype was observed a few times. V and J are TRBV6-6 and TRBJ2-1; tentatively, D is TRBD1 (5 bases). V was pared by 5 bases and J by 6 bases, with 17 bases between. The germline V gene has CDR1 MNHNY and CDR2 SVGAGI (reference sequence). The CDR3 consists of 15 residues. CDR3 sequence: CASSPRGAPSNEQFF. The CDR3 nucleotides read TGTGCCAGCAGTCCACGTGGGGCGCCAAGCAATGAGCAGTTCTTC.

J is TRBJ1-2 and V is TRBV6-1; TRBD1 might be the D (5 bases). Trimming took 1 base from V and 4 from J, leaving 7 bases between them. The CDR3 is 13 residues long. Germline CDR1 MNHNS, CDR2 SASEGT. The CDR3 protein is CASSEGGSYGYTF. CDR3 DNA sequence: TGTGCCAGCAGTGAAGGGGGCAGCTATGGCTACACCTTC.

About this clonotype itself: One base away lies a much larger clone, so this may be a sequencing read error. The CDR3 reads CASSAPGPLDQPRHF. CDR3 in DNA: TGTGCCAGCAGTGCCCCCGGACCACTGGATCAGCCCCGGCATTTT. The V gene is TRBV25-1, the J gene TRBJ1-5, with unresolved D. This CDR3 is 15 amino acids long. Per the germline V gene, CDR1 is MGHDK and CDR2 is SYGVNS.

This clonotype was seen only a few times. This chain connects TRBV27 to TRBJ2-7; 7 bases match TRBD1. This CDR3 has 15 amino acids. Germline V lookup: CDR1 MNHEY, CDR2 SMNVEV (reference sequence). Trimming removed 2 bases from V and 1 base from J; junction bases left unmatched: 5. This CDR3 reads CASSLAAGGSYEQYV. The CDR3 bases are TGTGCCAGCAGTTTAGCGGCAGGGGGTTCCTACGAGCAGTACGTC.

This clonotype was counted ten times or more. In DNA form, the CDR3 reads TGTGCCAGCAGCTTAGTAAGGGACGGCGGATTCACCGGGGAGCTGTTTTTT. It yields the protein CASSLVRDGGFTGELFF. The chain couples TRBV7-8 to TRBJ2-2; D may match TRBD1 or TRBD2 (5 bases each). Germline assignment: CDR1 SGHVS and CDR2 FQNEAQ. The CDR3 consists of 17 residues. V was pared by 1 base and J by 4 bases, with 16 bases between.

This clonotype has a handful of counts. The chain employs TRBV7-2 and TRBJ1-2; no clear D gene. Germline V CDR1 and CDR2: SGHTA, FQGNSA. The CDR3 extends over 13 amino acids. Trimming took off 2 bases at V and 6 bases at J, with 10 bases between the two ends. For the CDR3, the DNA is TGTGCCAGCAGCTTATTCTTAGAGGATGGCTACACCTTC. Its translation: CASSLFLEDGYTF.

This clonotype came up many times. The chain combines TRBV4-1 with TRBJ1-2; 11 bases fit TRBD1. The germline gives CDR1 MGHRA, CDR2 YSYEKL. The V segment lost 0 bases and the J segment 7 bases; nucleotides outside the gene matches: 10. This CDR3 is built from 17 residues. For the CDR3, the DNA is TGCGCCAGCAGCCAAGAATGGACAGGGGGCACGATAGGTGGCTACACCTTC. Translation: CASSQEWTGGTIGGYTF.

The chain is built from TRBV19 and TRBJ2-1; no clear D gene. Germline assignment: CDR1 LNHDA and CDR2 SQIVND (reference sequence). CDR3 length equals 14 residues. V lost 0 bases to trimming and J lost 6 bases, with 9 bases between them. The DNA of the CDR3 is TGTGCCAGTAGTATAGATGGGCCGGGCAATGAGCAGTTCTTC. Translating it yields CASSIDGPGNEQFF. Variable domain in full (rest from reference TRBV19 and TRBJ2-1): DGGITQSPKYLFRKEGQNVTLSCEQNLNHDAMYWYRQDPGQGLRLIYYSQIVNDFQKGDIAEGYSVSREKKESFPLTVTSAQKNPTAFYLCASSIDGPGNEQFFGPGTRLTVL.

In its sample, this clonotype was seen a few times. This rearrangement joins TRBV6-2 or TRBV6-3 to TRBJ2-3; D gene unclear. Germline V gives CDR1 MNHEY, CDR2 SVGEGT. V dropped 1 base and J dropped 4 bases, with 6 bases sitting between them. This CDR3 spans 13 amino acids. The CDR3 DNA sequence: TGTGCCAGCAGTTACTGGGCTGCAGATACGCAGTATTTT. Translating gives CASSYWAADTQYF.

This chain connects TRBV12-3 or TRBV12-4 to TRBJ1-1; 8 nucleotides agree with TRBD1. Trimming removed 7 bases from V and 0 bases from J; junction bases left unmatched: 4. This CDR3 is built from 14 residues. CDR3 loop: CASNAGGLNTEAFF. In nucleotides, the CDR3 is TGTGCCAGCAACGCAGGGGGCTTGAACACTGAAGCTTTCTTT.

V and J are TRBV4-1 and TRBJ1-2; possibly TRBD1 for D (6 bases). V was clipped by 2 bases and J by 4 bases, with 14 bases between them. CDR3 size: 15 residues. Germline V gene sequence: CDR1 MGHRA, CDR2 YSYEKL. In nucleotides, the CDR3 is TGCGCCAGCAGCCAAACACTGGACAGATCCTATGGCTACACCTTC. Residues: CASSQTLDRSYGYTF.

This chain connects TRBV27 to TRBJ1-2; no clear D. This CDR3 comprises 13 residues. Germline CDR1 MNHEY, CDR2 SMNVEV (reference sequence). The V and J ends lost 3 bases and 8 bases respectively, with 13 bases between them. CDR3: CASSFGSQGGYTF. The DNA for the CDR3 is TGTGCCAGCAGTTTCGGGAGCCAAGGGGGCTACACCTTC.

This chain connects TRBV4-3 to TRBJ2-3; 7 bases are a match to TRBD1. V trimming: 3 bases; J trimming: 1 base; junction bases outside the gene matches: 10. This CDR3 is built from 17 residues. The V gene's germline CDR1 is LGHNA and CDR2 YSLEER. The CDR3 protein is CASSQMTGLIRTDTQYF. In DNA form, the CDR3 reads TGCGCCAGCAGCCAGATGACAGGGTTAATCCGCACAGATACGCAGTATTTT.

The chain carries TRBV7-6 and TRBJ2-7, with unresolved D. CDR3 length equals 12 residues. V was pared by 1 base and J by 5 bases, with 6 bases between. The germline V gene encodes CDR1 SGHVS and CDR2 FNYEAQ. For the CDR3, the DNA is TGTGCCAGCAGCTTAGTAGCTCACGAGCAGTACGTC. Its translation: CASSLVAHEQYV.

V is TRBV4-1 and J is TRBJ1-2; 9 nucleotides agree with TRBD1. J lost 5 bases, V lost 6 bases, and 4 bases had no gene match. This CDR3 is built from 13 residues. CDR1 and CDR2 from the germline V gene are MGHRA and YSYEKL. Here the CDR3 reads CASSQTGGYGYTF. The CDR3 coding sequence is TGCGCCAGCAGTCAGACAGGGGGTTATGGCTACACCTTC.

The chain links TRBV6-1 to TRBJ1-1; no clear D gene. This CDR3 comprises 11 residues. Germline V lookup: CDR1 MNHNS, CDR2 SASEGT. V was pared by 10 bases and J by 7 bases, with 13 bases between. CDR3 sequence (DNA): TGTGCCACCGATCCTCTGGGTGAAGCTTTCTTT. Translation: CATDPLGEAFF.

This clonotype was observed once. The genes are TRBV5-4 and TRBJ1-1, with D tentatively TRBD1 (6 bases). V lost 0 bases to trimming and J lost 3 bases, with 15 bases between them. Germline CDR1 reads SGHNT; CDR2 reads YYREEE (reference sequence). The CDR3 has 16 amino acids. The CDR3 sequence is CASSLGEARGDTEAFF. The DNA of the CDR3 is TGTGCCAGCAGCTTGGGGGAAGCTAGGGGGGACACTGAAGCTTTCTTT.

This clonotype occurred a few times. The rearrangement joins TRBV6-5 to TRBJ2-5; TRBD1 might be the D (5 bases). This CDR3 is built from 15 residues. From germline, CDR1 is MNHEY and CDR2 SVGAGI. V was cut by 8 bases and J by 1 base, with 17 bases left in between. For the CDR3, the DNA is TGTGCCAGCTCCAAAGAGGCAGGGTCCCAAGAGACCCAGTACTTC. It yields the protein CASSKEAGSQETQYF.

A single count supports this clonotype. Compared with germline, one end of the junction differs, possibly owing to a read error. CDR3 amino acids: CASSQKGSSSKETQYF. The CDR3 region has the DNA TGTGCCAGCAGCCAAAAGGGCAGTAGCTCCAAAGAGACCCAGTACTTC. This chain joins TRBV4-1 and TRBJ2-5; D is ambiguous. The CDR3 runs 16 residues. In germline, CDR1 is MGHRA, CDR2 YSYEKL.

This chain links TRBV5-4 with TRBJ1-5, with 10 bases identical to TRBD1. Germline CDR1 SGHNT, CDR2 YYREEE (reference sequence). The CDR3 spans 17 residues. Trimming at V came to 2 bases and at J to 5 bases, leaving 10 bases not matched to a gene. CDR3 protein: CASSFSSGTGAHQPQHF. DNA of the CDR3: TGTGCCAGCAGCTTTAGTTCCGGGACAGGGGCTCATCAGCCCCAGCATTTT.

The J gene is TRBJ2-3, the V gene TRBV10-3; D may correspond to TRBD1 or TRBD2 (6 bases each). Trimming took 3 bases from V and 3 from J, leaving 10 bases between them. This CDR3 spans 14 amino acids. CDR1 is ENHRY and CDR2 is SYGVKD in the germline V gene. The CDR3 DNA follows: TGTGCCATCAGTGATGAGGGGGGAACAGATACGCAGTATTTT. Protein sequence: CAISDEGGTDTQYF.

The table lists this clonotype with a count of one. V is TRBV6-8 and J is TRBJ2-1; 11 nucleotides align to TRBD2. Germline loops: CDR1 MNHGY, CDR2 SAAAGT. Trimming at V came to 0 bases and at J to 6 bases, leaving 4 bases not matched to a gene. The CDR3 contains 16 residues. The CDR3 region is CASSYSASGGPNEQFF. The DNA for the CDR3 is TGTGCCAGCAGTTACTCGGCTAGCGGGGGGCCCAATGAGCAGTTCTTC.

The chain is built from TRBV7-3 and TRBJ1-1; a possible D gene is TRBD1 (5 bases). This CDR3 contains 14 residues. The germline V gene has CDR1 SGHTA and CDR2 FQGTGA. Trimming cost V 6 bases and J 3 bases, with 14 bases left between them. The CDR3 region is CASRLSGGDTEAFF. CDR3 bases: TGTGCCAGCAGGCTTTCGGGGGGAGACACTGAAGCTTTCTTT. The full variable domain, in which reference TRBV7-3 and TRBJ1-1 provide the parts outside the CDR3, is GAGVSQTPSNKVTEKGKYVELRCDPISGHTALYWYRQSLGQGPEFLIYFQGTGAADDSGLPNDRFFAVRPEGSVSTLKIQRTERGDSAVYLCASRLSGGDTEAFFGQGTRLTVV.

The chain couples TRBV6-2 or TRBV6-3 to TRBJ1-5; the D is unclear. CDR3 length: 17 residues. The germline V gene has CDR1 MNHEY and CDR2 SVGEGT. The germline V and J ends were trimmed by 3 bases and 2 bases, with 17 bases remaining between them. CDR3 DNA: TGTGCCAGCAGTTATCTTAGCCCCGTTTGGGGCAATCAGCCCCAGCATTTT. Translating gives CASSYLSPVWGNQPQHF.

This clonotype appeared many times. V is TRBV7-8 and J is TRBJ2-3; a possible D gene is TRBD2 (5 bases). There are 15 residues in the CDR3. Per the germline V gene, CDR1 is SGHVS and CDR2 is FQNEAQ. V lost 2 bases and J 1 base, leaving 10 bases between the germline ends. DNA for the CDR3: TGTGCCAGCAGCTTACTGGACTTACGCACAGATACGCAGTATTTT. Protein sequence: CASSLLDLRTDTQYF.

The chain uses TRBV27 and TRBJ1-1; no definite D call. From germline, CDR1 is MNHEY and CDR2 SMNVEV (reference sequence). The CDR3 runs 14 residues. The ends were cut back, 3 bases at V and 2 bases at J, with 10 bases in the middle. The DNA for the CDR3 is TGTGCCAGCAGTTTTTCGGGCTTCAACACTGAAGCTTTCTTT. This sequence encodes CASSFSGFNTEAFF.

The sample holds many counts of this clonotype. The CDR3 sequence: CASSLPRSGGAEGELFF. CDR3 coding DNA: TGTGCCAGCAGCTTACCCCGGAGCGGGGGGGCAGAAGGGGAGCTGTTTTTT. The chain couples TRBV7-8 to TRBJ2-2; TRBD2 aligns across 10 bases. This CDR3 is built from 17 residues. J lost 8 bases, V lost 2 bases, and 11 bases had no gene match. Germline V gene lookup returns CDR1 SGHVS and CDR2 FQNEAQ.